The 22 T cell receptor beta chains below all came from one sample that was sequenced in a study of blood T cell repertoires in COVID-19. Generated by immunoSEQ multiplex PCR, the TCRdb table keeps only in-frame clones and is missing some. Of more than 200,000 clones in the sample, 88% were seen once. The sample was peripheral blood. All receptors derive from a man in his 70s with acute or convalescent COVID-19.

The V call is TRBV7-9, the J call TRBJ2-1, with no clear D. CDR1 SEHNR and CDR2 FQNEAQ come from the germline V gene (reference sequence). CDR3 length: 17 residues. V was shortened by 4 bases and J by 0 bases, with 16 bases between the two germline ends. Written as DNA, the CDR3 is TGTGCCAGCAGCTCCTCATTTCCCAAGAGCTCCTACAATGAGCAGTTCTTC. Translation: CASSSSFPKSSYNEQFF.

The gene calls are TRBV27 and TRBJ2-7; unclear D gene. The CDR3 is made up of 13 amino acids. V was pared by 5 bases and J by 3 bases, with 11 bases between. CDR1 MNHEY and CDR2 SMNVEV come from the germline V gene (reference sequence). Here the CDR3 reads CASSPLGVYEQYF. The CDR3 region has the DNA TGTGCCAGCAGTCCCTTAGGAGTCTACGAGCAGTACTTC.

In this sample, this clone turned up a few times. The chain combines TRBV7-8 with TRBJ2-7, with 7 bases identical to TRBD2. CDR3 length: 17 residues. Germline values: CDR1 SGHVS, CDR2 FQNEAQ. Losses at the gene ends were 1 base for V and 2 bases for J; bases not matched to a gene: 11. In nucleotides, the CDR3 is TGTGCCAGCAGCTTAGGAGCGGGGACCCGTACTCCCTACGAGCAGTACTTC. As protein: CASSLGAGTRTPYEQYF. Drawing the rest from reference TRBV7-8 and TRBJ2-7, the complete variable domain is GAGVSQSPRYKVAKRGQDVALRCDPISGHVSLFWYQQALGQGPEFLTYFQNEAQLDKSGLPSDRFFAERPEGSVSTLKIQRTQQEDSAVYLCASSLGAGTRTPYEQYFGPGTRLTVT.

The sample holds one count of this clone. The J gene is TRBJ1-1, the V gene TRBV5-1, with TRBD1 as a possible D gene (5 bases). Germline V gene data show CDR1 as SGHRS and CDR2 as YFSETQ. CDR3 length: 15 amino acids. Trimming cost V 4 bases and J 4 bases, with 17 bases left between them. CDR3 amino acids: CASSPDRAVGTEAFF. The CDR3 coding sequence is TGCGCCAGCAGCCCAGACAGAGCCGTGGGCACTGAAGCTTTCTTT.

This chain connects TRBV24-1 to TRBJ2-1, with a tentative D call TRBD2 (6 bases). The V gene lost 2 bases and the J gene lost 6 bases, with 19 bases spanning the gap. The V gene's germline CDR1 is KGHDR and CDR2 SFDVKD. This CDR3 is built from 17 residues. The CDR3 region is CATSDSQNGGGRNEQFF. The CDR3, as DNA: TGTGCCACCAGTGATTCGCAGAACGGGGGTGGTCGCAATGAGCAGTTCTTC.

The chain carries TRBV14 and TRBJ1-4; 9 nucleotides agree with TRBD1. Germline values: CDR1 SGHDN, CDR2 FVKESK. CDR3 size: 14 residues. J was trimmed by 7 bases and V by 8 bases; bases with no gene match: 8. The chain's CDR3 is CASATGTGSEKLFF. The DNA for the CDR3 is TGTGCCAGCGCGACCGGGACAGGGTCTGAAAAACTGTTTTTT.

The CDR3 spells CATSSQQGAAQETQYF. In DNA, the CDR3 is TGTGCCACCAGTTCCCAACAGGGGGCTGCACAAGAGACCCAGTACTTC. The chain carries TRBV24-1 and TRBJ2-5; 9 nucleotides match TRBD1. CDR1 is KGHDR, CDR2 SFDVKD, per germline. Trimming removed 6 bases from V and 2 bases from J; junction bases left unmatched: 9. This CDR3 is 16 amino acids long.

This chain links TRBV6-5 with TRBJ1-2; tentative D call: TRBD1 (5 bases). The CDR3 runs to 12 residues. Germline values: CDR1 MNHEY, CDR2 SVGAGI. Trimming pared 4 bases from V and 8 bases from J, leaving 11 bases between. The CDR3 DNA reads as TGTGCCAGCAGTTTGTGGGGGGAGGGCTACACCTTC. It translates to CASSLWGEGYTF.

This chain connects TRBV2 to TRBJ2-3; 12 nucleotides line up with TRBD2. The V gene end was trimmed by 4 bases and the J gene end by 2 bases; junction bases not matched to a gene: 4. The CDR3 covers 16 residues. Germline CDR1 and CDR2: SNHLY and FYNNEI. CDR3 protein: CASSVRTSGNTDTQYF. CDR3 in DNA: TGTGCCAGCAGTGTCAGGACTAGCGGGAACACAGATACGCAGTATTTT.

The chain has TRBV28 and TRBJ1-1; TRBD1 matches at 7 bases. V was pared by 4 bases and J by 0 bases, with 5 bases of the junction left unmatched. This CDR3 has 15 amino acids. CDR1 MDHEN and CDR2 SYDVKM come from the germline V gene. CDR3 region: CASSSRDRVNTEAFF. DNA of the CDR3: TGTGCCAGCAGTTCGAGAGACAGGGTGAACACTGAAGCTTTCTTT.

The chain recombines TRBV2 with TRBJ2-4; TRBD2 might be the D (5 bases). Germline V gives CDR1 SNHLY, CDR2 FYNNEI. The CDR3 loop spans 16 amino acids. V lost 6 bases, J lost 0 bases, and 15 bases lay in between. CDR3 nucleotides: TGTGCCAGCAGGGTTACGAACGGGATAGCCAAAAACATTCAGTACTTC. It translates to CASRVTNGIAKNIQYF.

With regard to this clone: Other nucleotide sequences in the sample specify the same CDR3. The J gene is TRBJ2-1, the V gene TRBV2; 10 bases fit TRBD1. Germline lookup yields CDR1 SNHLY and CDR2 FYNNEI. CDR3 length: 14 residues. V shed 5 bases and J 3 bases; nucleotides not matched to a gene: 1. The CDR3 sequence is CASSRDRGYNEQFF. CDR3 in DNA: TGTGCCAGCAGTAGGGACAGGGGCTACAATGAGCAGTTCTTC. The complete variable domain, with remaining parts taken from reference TRBV2 and TRBJ2-1, reads EPEVTQTPSHQVTQMGQEVILRCVPISNHLYFYWYRQILGQKVEFLVSFYNNEISEKSEIFDDQFSVERPDGSNFTLKIRSTKLEDSAMYFCASSRDRGYNEQFFGPGTRLTVL.

V usage is TRBV30 and J usage is TRBJ1-5; TRBD1 matches 9 bases. V lost 5 bases to trimming and J lost 6 bases; unmatched junction nucleotides: 5. Germline assignment: CDR1 GTSNPN and CDR2 SVGIG (reference sequence). This CDR3 is built from 13 residues. The CDR3 sequence is CAWGDREAQPQHF. Here the CDR3 DNA reads TGTGCCTGGGGGGACAGGGAGGCTCAGCCCCAGCATTTT.

The V and J genes are TRBV6-6 and TRBJ1-1, with D perhaps TRBD1 (5 bases). Germline V gene sequence: CDR1 MNHNY, CDR2 SVGAGI (reference sequence). The CDR3 extends over 13 amino acids. V lost 7 bases to trimming and J lost 5 bases, with 14 bases between them. The CDR3 DNA reads as TGTGCCAGCATCGACCGACGGGGGACTGAAGCTTTCTTT. It codes for CASIDRRGTEAFF.

The genes are TRBV4-1 and TRBJ2-1, with 8 bases aligning to TRBD2. CDR1 and CDR2 (germline): MGHRA, YSYEKL. The CDR3 totals 16 residues. J was trimmed by 6 bases and V by 0 bases; bases with no gene match: 7. The CDR3 sequence is CASSQDTAGGSNEQFF. The CDR3 bases are TGCGCCAGCAGCCAAGATACGGCGGGAGGTTCCAATGAGCAGTTCTTC.

Of note for this clone: This same CDR3 is encoded by further DNA sequences in the sample. The chain uses TRBV18 and TRBJ1-1, with D perhaps matching TRBD1 (5 bases). Germline lookup yields CDR1 KGHSH and CDR2 LQKENI. The V gene lost 3 bases and the J gene lost 1 base, with 6 bases spanning the gap. The CDR3 is 13 residues long. The CDR3 here is CASSPGQNTEAFF. The CDR3 nucleotides read TGTGCCAGCTCACCGGGGCAGAACACTGAAGCTTTCTTT.

This rearrangement joins TRBV9 to TRBJ2-7; TRBD2 is a possible D gene (5 bases). This CDR3 contains 15 residues. V was clipped by 0 bases and J by 3 bases, with 13 bases between them. Germline assignment: CDR1 SGDLS and CDR2 YYNGEE. In DNA form, the CDR3 reads TGTGCCAGCAGCGTAGGACCAGGCGGGTTCTACGAGCAGTACTTC. Translation gives CASSVGPGGFYEQYF.

This chain links TRBV14 with TRBJ2-1; D is unclear. The ends were cut back, 4 bases at V and 4 bases at J, with 11 bases in the middle. The germline V gene has CDR1 SGHDN and CDR2 FVKESK. The CDR3 totals 14 residues. The CDR3 DNA reads as TGTGCCAGCAGCCCAAGCTTAATGTACAATGAGCAGTTCTTC. This sequence encodes CASSPSLMYNEQFF.

This chain links TRBV5-5 with TRBJ2-2; 10 nucleotides match TRBD2. CDR1 SGHKS and CDR2 YYEKEE come from the germline V gene (reference sequence). V shed 0 bases, J shed 5 bases, and the junction held 1 base outside the gene matches. The CDR3 consists of 15 residues. The CDR3 DNA follows: TGTGCCAGCAGCTTGGAGACTAGCGGGACCGGGGAGCTGTTTTTT. Amino acid sequence: CASSLETSGTGELFF.

This chain joins TRBV7-9 and TRBJ2-5, with TRBD2 identical over 7 bases. Losses at the gene ends were 5 bases for V and 1 base for J; bases not matched to a gene: 10. The CDR3 is 16 residues long. CDR1 is SEHNR, CDR2 FQNEAQ, per germline (reference sequence). Written as DNA, the CDR3 is TGTGCCAGCAGCCCCCGGGGAGGGCTCATCCAAGAGACCCAGTACTTC. Translating it yields CASSPRGGLIQETQYF.

This clone has just one count. The rearrangement links TRBV5-1 to TRBJ1-2; 9 nucleotides match TRBD1. The ends lost 1 base at V and 8 bases at J; junction bases unmatched: 12. Per the germline V gene, CDR1 is SGHRS and CDR2 is YFSETQ. The CDR3 runs 16 residues. The CDR3 here is CASSLSMSGTGYGYTF. The CDR3 DNA follows: TGCGCCAGCAGCTTGTCTATGAGCGGGACAGGGTACGGCTACACCTTC.

The chain has TRBV2 and TRBJ2-1, with 13 positions matching TRBD2. J gave up 2 bases and V 6 bases, and 4 bases lay outside the gene matches. The CDR3 spans 16 residues. From germline, CDR1 is SNHLY and CDR2 FYNNEI. The CDR3 region is CASSVGLAGAYNEQFF. The CDR3 DNA sequence: TGTGCCAGCAGCGTCGGACTAGCGGGAGCCTACAATGAGCAGTTCTTC.